This TCR beta chain was identified in a study of CD8 T cells in Susac syndrome (dated by TCRdb to the late 2010s). About the study as a whole: The study used repertoire sequencing to test whether antigen drove CD8+ T cell activation and differentiation in Susac syndrome. The study compared CD8+ T cell repertoire clonality among roughly 12 healthy donors, about 14 Susac syndrome patients and approximately 16 multiple sclerosis patients.

Trimming costs V 7 bases and J 4 bases, and their ends lie 13 bases apart. Spanning cysteine to phenylalanine, the CDR3 consists of 14 amino acids. The CDR3 DNA has 42 bases and is translated from base 1. A remark on this clonotype: The antigen this receptor binds is unknown. No quality values exist for individual bases; no much larger clone is one base distant.

Broad study findings and their caveats: The number of individuals in the TCR sequencing and HLA analysis was acknowledged as relatively small.

RNA was extracted using the RNeasy kit, and about 0.5 to 1 ug of the RNA was reverse transcribed with random hexamers. TCR beta CDR3 regions were amplified with the immunoSEQ multiplex PCR assay covering 54 Vbeta and 13 Jbeta segments. Bias from PCR amplification was corrected by using a synthetic template baseline for primer optimization and for computational correction. As for how the authors treated the data: Reads were annotated to V, D and J genes per IMGT and analyzed with immunoSEQ Analyzer, keeping only productive sequences. Clonality was computed as one minus Shannon entropy normalized by log2 of the number of productive unique sequences. For each patient and control, public and private clones were evaluated within the 100 most prevalent clones. Clones were defined as Susac-specific when absent from the healthy and MS cohorts, from roughly 1,100 published viral clones and from other ImmuneACCESS disease sequences. The raw public reads went through TCRdb reprocessing: fastp at Q25, MiXCR clone calling, in-frame beta chains kept. Each CDR3 protein gets just one entry, which takes the most common genes and DNA from the rows behind it. The V and J calls were not made by the authors but by TCRdb's processing. This sample holds 75,000 to 95,000 distinct CDR3 sequences; more than 85% were observed only once. The ten largest make up about 0.52% of the sample.

Peripheral blood CD8+ and CD4+ T cells from healthy donors, Susac syndrome patients and multiple sclerosis patients were profiled by high-throughput TCR beta sequencing. Treatment-naive patients with stable or active relapsing-remitting disease fulfilling revised McDonald criteria were used as multiple sclerosis controls. Bulk CD8+ and CD4+ T cells were purified by magnetic negative isolation, while CD8+ TEMRA cells were enriched using FACS. Blood was collected in EDTA tubes and processed within 24 hours, with PBMCs isolated through density gradient centrifugation. PBMCs intended for TCR sequencing were frozen in liquid nitrogen and were later thawed in a 37 degrees C water bath. The sorted or isolated CD4+, CD8+ and CD8+ TEMRA cells had a purity of 90% or higher.

This receptor chain uses TRBV12-3 or TRBV12-4 and TRBJ1-4; the D gene lacks a confident call. The origin of this receptor is a human donor with multiple sclerosis. Sequenced material: CD8+ T cells from PBMCs. The nucleotides read TGTGCCAGCACTCTTGGAGGGTTTAATGAAAAACTGTTTTTT. This yields the protein CASTLGGFNEKLFF.